This T cell receptor beta chain is drawn from a study of cytomegalovirus exposure and HLA in healthy donors (dated by TCRdb to about 2017). For the wider study: An earlier analysis of some 620 of the donors reported about 300 Gb of sequence data and 90 million to 120 million unique TCR beta sequences obtained from approximately 180 million T cells. Around 320 gigabases of sequencing data and around 87 million unique TCR sequences were included in an early release covering 550 to 650 HLA-typed donors. The genetic ancestry cluster associated with self-reported Caucasian donors included about 81% of the approximately 430 genotyped donors. The study was designed to test whether signatures of past pathogen exposure could be identified by cataloging public T cell receptors. Using immunosequencing, the study profiled T cell repertoires from 550 to 750 subjects and related those repertoires to cytomegalovirus serostatus. Along with the approximately 670-subject first cohort, a separate validation cohort of over a hundred different subjects was used. The study combined high-throughput TCR immunosequencing, statistical association of individual TCRs with disease status, and machine learning to predict cytomegalovirus infection status. A later analysis re-analyzed previously published TCR beta repertoires from 660 or so donors and added high-resolution HLA genotyping to study TCR occurrence patterns. Rather than drawing on any new phenotypic data, the later analysis identified candidate immune exposures from TCR beta sequences and the way those sequences occurred across donors. To decide whether each TCR beta V gene segment behaved as functional or pseudogenic, an earlier analysis of nearly 600 of the donors relied on high-throughput TCR beta sequencing. Donor age, sex, ethnicity and CMV serostatus were collected together with the repertoire data. A later genetic analysis used genome-wide SNP genotypes for about 65% of the 666 donors, treating that subset as a discovery cohort. Every repertoire in the discovery cohort had been generated on one and the same sequencing platform. Class I and class II HLA loci were covered by the typing at four-digit resolution. Typing coverage differed by locus: A, B, C, DRB1 and DQB1 were typed in about 620-630 donors, DQA1 in about 550, DPA1 in 606, and DPB1 in 472. Four to six DR-DQ haplotypes were handled as single units for association and clustering, since linkage in the cohort was strong. Among about 400 genotyped donors of the cohort, an average of around 250,000 unique TCR beta nucleotide sequences was sequenced per donor, of which about 19% were non-productive. Broad study findings and their caveats: The 87-base-pair reads could not distinguish some IMGT-functional V segments, including TRBV6-2 and TRBV6-3, so those segments were excluded. An earlier analysis of approximately 590 of the donors showed that most TCR beta V segments appeared in productive rearrangements either about 90% or about 30% of the time, which broadly matched IMGT annotations. A later analysis found that HLA-associated TCR beta chains were more clonally expanded and had lower generation probabilities than equally common non-associated chains. The only immune exposure information available for the cohort was CMV serostatus. A cluster of highly shared sequence variants was judged likely to represent a technical artifact of the sequencing pipeline. Most CMV-associated TCR beta chains appeared to be HLA-restricted in a later analysis, and the HLA associations seemed to be driven largely by CMV exposure. The classifier was reported to diagnose cytomegalovirus status with high specificity and sensitivity in both the original and validation cohorts. Compared with the approximately 670-donor mean, donors in an Asian-associated ancestry cluster had fewer N-insertions in productive TCRs, according to a later genetic analysis. At a false discovery rate of 0.05, a later analysis linked under 20,000 TCR beta sequences to specific HLA alleles. Correlated functional status among segregating V segments might be attributable to linkage disequilibrium, but an unknown experimental factor could not be ruled out. The earlier analysis of approximately 590 of the donors excluded roughly 17 rarely observed V segments, including chromosome 9 orphons, because counts were too low. It was suggested by the authors that the approach could potentially be generalized to other disease states and immunological phenotypes. In this cohort, only TCR beta chains were sequenced, and detectable features were limited by the absence of alpha or paired-chain data. In vitro tests confirmed that a few of the cytomegalovirus-associated TCR beta chains recognize cytomegalovirus antigens. Most TCR sequences were seen in very few donors, while some public TCRs were found in many individuals. When HLA alleles, especially DR and DQ, strongly co-occurred, attributing TCR associations to individual alleles was difficult. A later analysis found that TCR association rates varied across HLA loci, with DRB1 alleles showing the most associated TCRs and HLA-C alleles the fewest. A further reported finding was that TCR beta sequences accurately predicted the HLA-A and HLA-B alleles for most subjects in the first cohort. Because some donors lacked HLA typing at each locus, the association tests relied only on the typed subset. Several of the top co-occurrence clusters appeared to be linked to parvovirus B19, influenza, CMV and Epstein-Barr virus, according to a later analysis. An association between a missense DCLRE1C variant and V-gene and J-gene trimming of TCR beta chains was found in a later genetic analysis and replicated in an independent cohort. The study gave a list of 150 to 200 TCR beta chains associated with cytomegalovirus. Presence/absence analyses assumed roughly uniform sequencing depth across donors, an assumption that may not hold.

Library construction relied on the immunoSEQ multiplex PCR assay. The multiplex PCR relied on a mix of 60 forward primers for TCR Vbeta segments and 13 reverse primers for TCR Jbeta segments. Amplification of the CDR3 region of rearranged TCR beta genes was performed with a multiplex PCR assay on genomic DNA. Amplified TCR beta libraries were sequenced as 87-base-pair reads on the Illumina HiSeq System. In the authors' own workflow: In a later analysis, some 80 million unique TCR beta chains were counted across the approximately 670 repertoires, and roughly 11 million of these chains were shared by at least two donors. To remove PCR and sequencing errors, raw reads were error-corrected and collapsed into unique sequences using a nearest-neighbor algorithm that merged closely related sequences. V, D and J gene segments were assigned by aligning CDR3 sequences to IMGT reference sequences. For a sequence to be retained, a match of at least six nucleotides to both a V gene segment and a J gene segment was required. A rearrangement was called productive if the CDR3 had no stop codons and remained in frame with V and J, and every other rearrangement was called non-productive. CDR3 was defined by IMGT convention, running from the second conserved V-encoded cysteine to the conserved J-encoded phenylalanine. The earlier analysis of more than 450 of the donors excluded sequences that lacked an unambiguous match to a single V gene segment. In an earlier analysis of about 590 of the donors, a V segment was called functional when productive rearrangements were above 56.7%, and segregating when the standard deviation between donors exceeded 5%. A statistical classification framework was developed to diagnose cytomegalovirus status using the catalog of TCR beta chain sequences. In a later analysis, V and J genes were assigned by comparing TCR nucleotide sequences against IMGT/GENE-DB human TR gene sequences. A later analysis assigned CDR3 sequences and most-parsimonious VDJ recombination scenarios with the TCRdist pipeline. A later analysis defined each TCR beta chain by its CDR3 amino acid sequence plus V-gene family, and excluded reads lacking a unique V-gene family. As a way to deal with suspected cross-contamination and a sequencing artifact, a later analysis dropped 500 to 700 nucleotide sequences that were highly shared and had low generation probability. In a later analysis, a clonal expansion index for each public chain was calculated from normalized within-repertoire ranks of inferred template counts. Generation probabilities in a later analysis came from a VDJ recombination model fitted to out-of-frame rearrangements, and those results were checked against IGoR. A later analysis scored TCR-TCR, TCR-HLA and TCR-CMV co-occurrence with hypergeometric tests, applying a repertoire-size bias correction to TCR pairs. False discovery rates were estimated in a later analysis by permuting HLA or CMV assignments 20 times. A later analysis grouped co-occurring TCRs with DBSCAN, adding TCRdist sequence similarity when clustering within HLA-allele-positive subsets. For co-occurrence clustering, repertoires with fewer than 30,000 or more than 120,000 public chains were excluded, along with roughly 5 repertoires with anomalous nucleotide sharing. TCRdb mirrors the immuneACCESS table, restricted to in-frame sequences. Some clones are absent from its copies; in checked studies, under half trace to an unresolved V gene, and the reason for the others is unknown. That table gives V, J and clone size, and the DNA gave D and trimming. The sample contains around 150,000 clones, around 80% of them found a single time. The top ten clones comprise about 7.6% of the sample.

Concerning this clone itself: Its antigen has not been determined. No quality values exist for individual bases; no much larger clone is one base distant.

The germline V gene sets CDR1 to MDHEN and CDR2 to SYDVKM. The CDR3 runs 15 amino acids, cysteine and phenylalanine included. The read is trimmed to its CDR3 DNA, 45 bases read in frame from base 1. Cut back by 1 base and 7 bases, the V and J ends lie 16 bases apart. The cohort comprised fewer than 700 healthy bone marrow donors. All cohort members were sampled while nominally healthy, although unrecorded immune exposures were likely present. The donor tested CMV seropositive, placing the donor among the approximately 290 seropositive members of the cohort. Each donor provided a peripheral blood sample, and peripheral blood mononuclear cells were used for TCR beta sequencing. Genomic DNA extraction from the blood cell samples was performed with the Qiagen DNeasy Blood Extraction Kit.

Input material: PBMCs. This receptor was identified in a woman aged 35 to 49 in good health and CMV-seropositive. The chain uses TRBV28 and TRBJ1-2, with a tentative D gene TRBD1 over 5 matching bases. The CDR3: CASSLYVRRGTGYTF. The DNA sequence is given as TGTGCCAGCAGTTTATATGTGCGTAGGGGAACTGGCTACACCTTC.